Listed here are 3 T cell receptor beta chains from one sample, sequenced in a study of T-cell memory formation after mild COVID-19. TCRdb fed the 5' RACE reads into MiXCR, producing one record per CDR3 protein. Among 300,000 to 400,000 distinct CDR3 sequences listed, about 13% were seen once. Sequencing used PBMCs or a T cell subset sorted from them (not recorded which). All receptors come from a man younger than 35 who had mild COVID-19 (a few samples of this study predate the infection). Cell type and time point are not known.

This clonotype was counted between two and nine times. The chain uses TRBV7-2 and TRBJ1-3; D remains ambiguous. V was shortened by 2 bases and J by 3 bases, with 11 bases between the two germline ends. CDR1 is SGHTA, CDR2 FQGNSA, per germline. This CDR3 spans 15 amino acids. In DNA form, the CDR3 reads TGTGCCAGCAGCTTATGGGGATTCGGTGGAAACACCATATATTTT. This codes for CASSLWGFGGNTIYF.

This clonotype was found a few times. The V gene is TRBV12-3 or TRBV12-4, the J gene TRBJ1-2, with 7 positions matching TRBD1. This CDR3 spans 13 amino acids. V shed 7 bases and J 6 bases; nucleotides not matched to a gene: 8. CDR3 sequence: CASILGTDNGYTF. In DNA, the CDR3 is TGTGCCAGCATTCTTGGGACAGACAATGGCTACACCTTC.

The V gene is TRBV20-1, the J gene TRBJ2-5; D is undetermined. Between the trimmed V and J ends, which lost 7 bases and 1 base, there was a span of 13 bases. There are 13 residues in the CDR3. Germline V gene sequence: CDR1 DFQATT, CDR2 SNEGSKA (reference sequence). CDR3 loop: CSVVSTSQETQYF. CDR3 sequence (DNA): TGCAGTGTTGTATCGACAAGCCAAGAGACCCAGTACTTC.